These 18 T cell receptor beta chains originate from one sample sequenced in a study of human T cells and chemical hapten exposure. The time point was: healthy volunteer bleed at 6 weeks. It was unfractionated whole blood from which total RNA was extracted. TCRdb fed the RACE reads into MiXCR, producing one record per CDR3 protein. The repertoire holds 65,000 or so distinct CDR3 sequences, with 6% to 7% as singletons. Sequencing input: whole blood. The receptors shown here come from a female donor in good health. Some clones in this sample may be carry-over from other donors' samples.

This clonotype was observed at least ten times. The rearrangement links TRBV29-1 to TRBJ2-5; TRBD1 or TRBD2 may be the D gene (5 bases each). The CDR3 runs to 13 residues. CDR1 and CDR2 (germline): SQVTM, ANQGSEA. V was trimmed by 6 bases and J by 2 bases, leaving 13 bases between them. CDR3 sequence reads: CSVDSRGQETQYF. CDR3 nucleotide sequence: TGCAGCGTCGACAGTCGCGGGCAAGAGACCCAGTACTTC. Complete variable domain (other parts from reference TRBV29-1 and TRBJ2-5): SAVISQKPSRDICQRGTSLTIQCQVDSQVTMMFWYRQQPGQSLTLIATANQGSEATYESGFVIDKFPISRPNLTFSTLTVSNMSPEDSSIYLCSVDSRGQETQYFGPGTRLLVL.

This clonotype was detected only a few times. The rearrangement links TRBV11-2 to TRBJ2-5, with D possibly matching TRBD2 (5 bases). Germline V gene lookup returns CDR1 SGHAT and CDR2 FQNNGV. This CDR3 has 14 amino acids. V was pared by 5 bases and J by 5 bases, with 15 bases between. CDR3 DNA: TGTGCCAGCAGCCCGTTAACCGGGAATGAGACCCAGTACTTC. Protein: CASSPLTGNETQYF.

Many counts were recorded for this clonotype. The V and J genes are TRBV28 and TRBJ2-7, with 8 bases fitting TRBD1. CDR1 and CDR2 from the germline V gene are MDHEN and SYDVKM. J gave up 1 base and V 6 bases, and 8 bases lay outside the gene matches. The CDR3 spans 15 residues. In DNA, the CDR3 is TGTGCCAGCAGCCTTACTACAGGGGGGTCCTACGAGCAGTACTTC. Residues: CASSLTTGGSYEQYF.

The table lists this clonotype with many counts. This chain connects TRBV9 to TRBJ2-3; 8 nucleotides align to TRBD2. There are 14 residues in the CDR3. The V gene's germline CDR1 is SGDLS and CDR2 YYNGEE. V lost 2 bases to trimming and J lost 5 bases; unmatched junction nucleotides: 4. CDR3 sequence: CASSVGLAGDTQYF. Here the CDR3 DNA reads TGTGCCAGCAGCGTTGGGCTAGCGGGAGATACGCAGTATTTT. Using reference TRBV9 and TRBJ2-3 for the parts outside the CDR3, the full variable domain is DSGVTQTPKHLITATGQRVTLRCSPRSGDLSVYWYQQSLDQGLQFLIQYYNGEERAKGNILERFSAQQFPDLHSELNLSSLELGDSALYFCASSVGLAGDTQYFGPGTRLTVL.

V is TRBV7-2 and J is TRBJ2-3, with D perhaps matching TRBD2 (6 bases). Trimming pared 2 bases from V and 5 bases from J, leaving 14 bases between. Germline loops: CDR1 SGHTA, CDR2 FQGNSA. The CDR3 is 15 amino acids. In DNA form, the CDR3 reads TGTGCCAGCAGCTTATGGGAGGCCCAGGGAGATACGCAGTATTTT. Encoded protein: CASSLWEAQGDTQYF.

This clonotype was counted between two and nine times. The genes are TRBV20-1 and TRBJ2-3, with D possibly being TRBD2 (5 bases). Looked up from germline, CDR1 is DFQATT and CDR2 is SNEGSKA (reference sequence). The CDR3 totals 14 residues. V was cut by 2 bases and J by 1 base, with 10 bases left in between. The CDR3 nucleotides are TGCAGTGCTAGACCCTTCGGGGGCACAGATACGCAGTATTTT. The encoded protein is CSARPFGGTDTQYF.

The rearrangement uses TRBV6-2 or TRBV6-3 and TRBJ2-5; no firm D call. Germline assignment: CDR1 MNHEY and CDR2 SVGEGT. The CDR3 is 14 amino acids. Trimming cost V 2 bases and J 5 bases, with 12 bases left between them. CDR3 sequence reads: CASSYPPAVETQYF. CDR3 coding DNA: TGTGCCAGCAGTTACCCACCGGCGGTCGAGACCCAGTACTTC.

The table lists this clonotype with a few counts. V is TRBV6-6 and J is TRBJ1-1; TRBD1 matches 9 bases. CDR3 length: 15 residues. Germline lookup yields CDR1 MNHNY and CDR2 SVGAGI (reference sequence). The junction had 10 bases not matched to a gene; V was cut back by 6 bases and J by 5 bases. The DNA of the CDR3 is TGTGCCAGCAGGGTCTCCGGGACAGGGAATACTGAAGCTTTCTTT. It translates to CASRVSGTGNTEAFF.

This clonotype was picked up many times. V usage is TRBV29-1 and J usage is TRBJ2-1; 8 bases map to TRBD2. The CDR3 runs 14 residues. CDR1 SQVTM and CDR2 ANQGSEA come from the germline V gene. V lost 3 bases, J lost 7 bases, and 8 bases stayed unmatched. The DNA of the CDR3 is TGCAGCGTTGATCTGGCGGGAGGACAGAATGAGCAGTTCTTC. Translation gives CSVDLAGGQNEQFF.

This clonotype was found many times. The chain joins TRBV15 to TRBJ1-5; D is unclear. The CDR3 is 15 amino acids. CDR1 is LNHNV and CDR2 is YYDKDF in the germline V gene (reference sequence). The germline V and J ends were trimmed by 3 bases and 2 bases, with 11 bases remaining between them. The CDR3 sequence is CATSSGPEGNQPQHF. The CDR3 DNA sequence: TGTGCCACCAGCAGCGGACCTGAGGGCAATCAGCCCCAGCATTTT.

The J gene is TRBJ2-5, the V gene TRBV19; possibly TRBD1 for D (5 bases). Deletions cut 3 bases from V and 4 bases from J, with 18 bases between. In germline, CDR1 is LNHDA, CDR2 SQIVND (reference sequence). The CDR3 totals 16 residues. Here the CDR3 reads CASSIEGVLLPETQYF. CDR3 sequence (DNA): TGTGCCAGTAGTATTGAAGGGGTCCTTCTTCCAGAGACCCAGTACTTC.

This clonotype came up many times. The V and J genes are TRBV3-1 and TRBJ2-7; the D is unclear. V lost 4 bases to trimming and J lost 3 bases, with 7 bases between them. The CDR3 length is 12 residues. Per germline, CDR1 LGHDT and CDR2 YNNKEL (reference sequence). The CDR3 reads CASSPGLYEQYF. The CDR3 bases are TGTGCCAGCAGCCCAGGCCTCTACGAGCAGTACTTC.

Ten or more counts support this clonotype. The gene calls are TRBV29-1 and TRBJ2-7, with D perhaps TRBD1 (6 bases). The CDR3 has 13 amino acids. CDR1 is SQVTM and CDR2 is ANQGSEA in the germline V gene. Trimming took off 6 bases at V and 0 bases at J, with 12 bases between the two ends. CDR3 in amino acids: CSVKRGSSYEQYF. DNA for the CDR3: TGCAGCGTGAAGAGGGGGAGCTCCTACGAGCAGTACTTC.

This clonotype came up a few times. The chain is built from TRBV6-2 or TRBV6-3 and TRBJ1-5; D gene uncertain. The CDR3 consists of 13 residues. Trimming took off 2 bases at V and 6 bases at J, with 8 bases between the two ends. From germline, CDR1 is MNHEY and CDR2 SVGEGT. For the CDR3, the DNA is TGTGCCAGCAGTTACATGGGAGCTCAGCCCCAGCATTTT. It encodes CASSYMGAQPQHF.

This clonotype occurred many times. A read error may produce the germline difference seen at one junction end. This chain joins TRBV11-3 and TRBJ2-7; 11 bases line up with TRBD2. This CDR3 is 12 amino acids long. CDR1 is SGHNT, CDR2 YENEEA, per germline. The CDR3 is CASSPLAGGPLF. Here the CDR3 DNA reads TGTGCCAGCAGCCCTTTAGCGGGAGGGCCCCTCTTC.

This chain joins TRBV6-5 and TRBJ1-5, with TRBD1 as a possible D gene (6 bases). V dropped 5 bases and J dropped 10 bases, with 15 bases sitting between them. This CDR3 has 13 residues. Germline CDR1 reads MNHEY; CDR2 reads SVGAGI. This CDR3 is CASSPYRAHPQHF. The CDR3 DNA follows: TGTGCCAGCAGTCCCTACAGGGCTCACCCCCAGCATTTT.

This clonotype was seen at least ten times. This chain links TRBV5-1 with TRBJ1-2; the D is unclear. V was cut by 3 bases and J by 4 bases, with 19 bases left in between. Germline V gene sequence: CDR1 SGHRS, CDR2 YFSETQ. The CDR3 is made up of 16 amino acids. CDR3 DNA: TGCGCCAGCAGCTCCGGGATTCCCTTAGGGTTCTATGGCTACACCTTC. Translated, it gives CASSSGIPLGFYGYTF.

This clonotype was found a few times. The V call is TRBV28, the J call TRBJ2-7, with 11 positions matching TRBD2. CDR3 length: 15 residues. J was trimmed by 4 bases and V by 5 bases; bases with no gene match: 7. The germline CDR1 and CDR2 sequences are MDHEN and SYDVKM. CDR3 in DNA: TGTGCCAGCAGTCTAACCGGGACTAGCGGTTACGAGCAGTACTTC. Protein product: CASSLTGTSGYEQYF.